A single sample gave rise to the 12 T cell receptor beta chains below, sequenced in a study of identical twins (dated by TCRdb to about 2016). The method was 5' RACE. Reads for this sample came from an Illumina HiSeq 2000. TCRdb passed the public sequencing reads through fastp at Q25 and MiXCR, retaining productive beta sequences. CDR3 protein duplicates are merged, each entry listing the most common genes and DNA. In all, the sample holds about 240,000 distinct CDR3 sequences, and about 10% of those were seen once. The ten largest clones represent 9% to 10% of the sample. The material sequenced was memory T cells sorted from blood. The cell subset or site label, read with the paper, signifies: CD45RO+ enriched T cells. The source is a man aged 45 to 65 in good health.

This clonotype appeared a single time. This rearrangement joins TRBV20-1 to TRBJ2-5; a weak D match, TRBD1 (6 bases). The CDR3 extends over 13 amino acids. V shed 6 bases and J shed 5 bases, with 16 bases lying between them. CDR1 DFQATT and CDR2 SNEGSKA come from the germline V gene (reference sequence). The CDR3 region is CSADLGTSETQYF. CDR3 nucleotides: TGCAGTGCAGACCTAGGGACATCTGAGACCCAGTACTTC.

This clonotype occurred a few times. A clone one base away is much larger, so this may be a read error. This chain connects TRBV4-2 to TRBJ1-6, with unresolved D. Germline loops: CDR1 LGHNA, CDR2 YNFKEQ. The CDR3 spans 13 residues. Trimming removed 0 bases at V and 4 bases at J, with 1 base between. CDR3 region: CASSQDYNSPLHF. CDR3 coding DNA: TGTGCCAGCAGCCAAGATTATAATTCACCCCTCCACTTT.

This chain uses TRBV29-1 with TRBJ2-7; 9 positions match TRBD1. The CDR3 covers 13 residues. The ends lost 2 bases at V and 4 bases at J; junction bases unmatched: 3. CDR1 is SQVTM, CDR2 ANQGSEA, per germline. As DNA, the CDR3 is TGCAGCGTTGAATGGGGACAGGGTTACGAGCAGTACTTC. It codes for CSVEWGQGYEQYF.

This clonotype has a count of ten or more. The chain has TRBV7-8 and TRBJ2-1, with TRBD1 matching 10 bases. Per germline, CDR1 SGHVS and CDR2 FQNEAQ. V was pared by 0 bases and J by 8 bases, with 7 bases of the junction left unmatched. CDR3 length: 16 residues. CDR3 sequence reads: CASSLAGGQGWYEQFF. DNA of the CDR3: TGTGCCAGCAGCTTAGCGGGGGGACAGGGGTGGTATGAGCAGTTCTTC.

A remark on this clonotype: A clone one base away is much larger, so this may be a read error. The chain combines TRBV6-2 or TRBV6-3 with TRBJ2-2; no firm D call. CDR1 is MNHEY and CDR2 is SVGEGT in the germline V gene. Trimming pared 2 bases from V and 4 bases from J, leaving 8 bases between. The CDR3 is 14 residues long. CDR3 in DNA: TGTGCCAGCAGTTACAGGGTCAGCACCGGGGAGCTGTTTTTT. It yields the protein CASSYRVSTGELFF.

The chain combines TRBV7-9 with TRBJ2-4; D possibly matches TRBD1 or TRBD2 (5 bases each). Germline V gives CDR1 SEHNR, CDR2 FQNEAQ (reference sequence). Trimming shortened V by 7 bases and J by 6 bases, and 13 bases separated the two germline ends. The CDR3 contains 13 residues. The chain's CDR3 is CASTLSGGNIQYF. The DNA of the CDR3 is TGTGCCAGCACCCTAAGTGGGGGAAACATTCAGTACTTC.

The chain recombines TRBV7-8 with TRBJ2-7, with D maybe TRBD2 (6 bases). V lost 5 bases and J 0 bases, leaving 11 bases between the germline ends. The CDR3 extends over 14 amino acids. The V gene's germline CDR1 is SGHVS and CDR2 FQNEAQ. CDR3 sequence (DNA): TGTGCCAGCAGCCAGGGACTTAGCTCCTACGAGCAGTACTTC. Residues: CASSQGLSSYEQYF.

This clonotype appeared a few times. One junction end does not reproduce the germline sequence, and a read error may be involved. This chain joins TRBV3-1 and TRBJ2-7, with D perhaps TRBD1 (6 bases). The length of the CDR3 is 13 residues. Germline lookup yields CDR1 LGHDT and CDR2 YNNKEL (reference sequence). In nucleotides, the CDR3 is TGTGCCAGCAGACAAGAGGGGGAAACTAGAGAGTACTTC. The encoded protein is CASRQEGETREYF.

The table lists this clonotype with many counts. The rearrangement joins TRBV20-1 to TRBJ2-2; TRBD2 is a possible D gene (6 bases). This CDR3 region has 15 residues. Germline-derived CDR1 and CDR2 are DFQATT and SNEGSKA (reference sequence). V was pared by 5 bases and J by 1 base, with 14 bases between. This CDR3 is CSAPRGLENTGELFF. The CDR3, as DNA: TGCAGTGCTCCCCGGGGACTGGAGAACACCGGGGAGCTGTTTTTT.

Comment on this clonotype: A much larger clone differs from this one at a single base, so this may be a read error. This chain connects TRBV5-4 to TRBJ2-5; D is undetermined. The J call may not be correct, given that the DNA end is closer to TRBJ2-1. Per germline, CDR1 SGHNT and CDR2 YYREEE (reference sequence). The CDR3 is 16 amino acids. The CDR3 sequence is CASSLRSFLGVETQFF. The CDR3 DNA is TGTGCCAGCAGCTTGCGGTCCTTTTTAGGAGTAGAGACCCAGTTCTTC.

The chain combines TRBV4-2 with TRBJ1-1; no clear D. The CDR3 runs 13 residues. Germline loops: CDR1 LGHNA, CDR2 YNFKEQ. V lost 6 bases, J lost 0 bases, and 8 bases lay in between. The CDR3 coding sequence is TGTGCCAGCAGTGGACGCTTGAACACTGAAGCTTTCTTT. Protein: CASSGRLNTEAFF.

This clonotype was counted at least ten times. The V gene is TRBV6-1, the J gene TRBJ2-7, with 10 bases aligning to TRBD1. Germline V lookup: CDR1 MNHNS, CDR2 SASEGT. V was clipped by 5 bases and J by 1 base; unmatched bases: 11. CDR3 size: 17 residues. CDR3 sequence reads: CASSRYEPGQGSYEQYF. The CDR3 nucleotides read TGTGCCAGCAGTAGATATGAGCCGGGACAGGGGTCCTACGAGCAGTACTTC.